One sample yielded the 30 T cell receptor beta chains listed below, sequenced in a study of CD8+ T cells in alopecia areata. Treatment here: oral pan-JAK inhibitor, 5-10 mg twice daily. cDNA prepared by RNA extraction and subsequent reverse transcription served as the template for sequencing. Profiling relied on immunoSEQ multiplex PCR, and the TCRdb table lists in-frame clones only, not all of them. The table has under 200,000 clones, just over 65% seen once; the top ten hold 0.7% to 1%. This sample comprised CD4+ T cells sorted from blood, obtained at week 4, from a patient treated with tofacitinib. Receptors originate from a human donor with alopecia areata.

V is TRBV9 and J is TRBJ1-6; D gene uncertain. The CDR3 consists of 15 residues. V was pared by 5 bases and J by 1 base, with 10 bases between. The germline V gene has CDR1 SGDLS and CDR2 YYNGEE. In DNA form, the CDR3 reads TGTGCCAGCAGTGATTTCGGTTCCTATAATTCACCCCTCCACTTT. Its translation: CASSDFGSYNSPLHF.

The chain links TRBV27 to TRBJ2-3; D is undetermined. This CDR3 is built from 14 residues. The ends were cut back, 6 bases at V and 2 bases at J, with 12 bases in the middle. Germline lookup yields CDR1 MNHEY and CDR2 SMNVEV (reference sequence). Here the CDR3 reads CASRHRAHTDTQYF. The CDR3, as DNA: TGTGCCAGCAGACACCGGGCCCACACAGATACGCAGTATTTT.

This chain connects TRBV11-2 to TRBJ2-2; D unresolved. Germline CDR1 SGHAT, CDR2 FQNNGV. V was cut by 2 bases and J by 8 bases, with 9 bases left in between. The CDR3 has 13 residues. The CDR3 DNA follows: TGTGCCAGCAGCTTAATTTCGATAGGGGAGCTGTTTTTT. Residues: CASSLISIGELFF.

CDR3 nucleotide sequence: TGCAGCGCCCGACAGAGCTCCTACGAGCAGTACTTC. Amino acid sequence: CSARQSSYEQYF. The chain uses TRBV29-1 and TRBJ2-7; tentative D call: TRBD1 (5 bases). This CDR3 comprises 12 residues. Trimming removed 7 bases from V and 0 bases from J, with 10 bases in between. CDR1 is SQVTM and CDR2 is ANQGSEA in the germline V gene.

The chain's CDR3 is CASSPIQGISNEQFF. The DNA of the CDR3 is TGTGCCAGCAGCCCAATACAGGGGATCTCAAATGAGCAGTTCTTC. The chain is built from TRBV4-2 and TRBJ2-1; 7 bases agree with TRBD1. Germline assignment: CDR1 LGHNA and CDR2 YNFKEQ. V lost 4 bases, J lost 7 bases, and 10 bases stayed unmatched. The CDR3 consists of 15 residues.

V gene TRBV2 combines with J gene TRBJ1-5; 11 nucleotides match TRBD1. CDR1 is SNHLY and CDR2 is FYNNEI in the germline V gene. The CDR3 runs to 13 residues. The ends lost 7 bases at V and 7 bases at J; junction bases unmatched: 3. CDR3 nucleotides: TGTGCCAGCACCGGGACAGGGGGACAGCCCCAGCATTTT. This encodes CASTGTGGQPQHF.

This chain uses TRBV6-6 with TRBJ1-1; D gene unclear. V was cut by 8 bases and J by 0 bases, with 7 bases left in between. The germline V gene has CDR1 MNHNY and CDR2 SVGAGI (reference sequence). The CDR3 contains 12 residues. CDR3 DNA sequence: TGTGCCAGCTCAAGACTGAACACTGAAGCTTTCTTT. Its translation is CASSRLNTEAFF.

The gene calls are TRBV7-9 and TRBJ2-5, with D perhaps TRBD1 (6 bases). Trimming took 4 bases from V and 5 from J, leaving 14 bases between them. CDR1 and CDR2 (germline): SEHNR, FQNEAQ (reference sequence). This CDR3 comprises 14 residues. This CDR3 reads CASSSQGGSETQYF. In DNA form, the CDR3 reads TGTGCCAGCAGCTCACAGGGTGGGTCGGAGACCCAGTACTTC.

Turning to this clone: This likely comes from a read error, as the CDR3 has no conserved phenylalanine or tryptophan at its end. The rearrangement uses TRBV7-6 and TRBJ2-3; the D gene is possibly TRBD2 (5 bases). This CDR3 contains 15 residues. Per germline, CDR1 SGHVS and CDR2 FNYEAQ. V was trimmed by 3 bases and J by 1 base, leaving 11 bases between them. The CDR3 reads CASSFSDSCTDTQYL. In DNA form, the CDR3 reads TGTGCCAGCAGCTTCTCGGACTCGTGCACAGATACGCAGTATCTT.

This clone was recorded only once. The V call is TRBV30, the J call TRBJ2-7; D may be TRBD1 (6 bases). Deletions cut 5 bases from V and 6 bases from J, with 17 bases between. The CDR3 extends over 13 amino acids. CDR1 and CDR2 from the germline V gene are GTSNPN and SVGIG (reference sequence). The CDR3 bases are TGTGCCTGGGTACCTACAGGGATCACCGAGCAGTACTTC. Its translation: CAWVPTGITEQYF.

The chain carries TRBV29-1 and TRBJ2-5, with TRBD2 identical over 9 bases. The CDR3 spans 13 residues. The V gene end was trimmed by 6 bases and the J gene end by 1 base; junction bases not matched to a gene: 3. Germline CDR1 is SQVTM and CDR2 is ANQGSEA. The CDR3 DNA reads as TGCAGCGTCCTAGCGGGGACCCAAGAGACCCAGTACTTC. This sequence encodes CSVLAGTQETQYF.

This chain connects TRBV5-1 to TRBJ2-5; 8 positions agree with TRBD2. Germline loops: CDR1 SGHRS, CDR2 YFSETQ. The J segment lost 7 bases and the V segment lost 0 bases, leaving 2 bases of the junction unmatched. The CDR3 totals 13 residues. The CDR3 DNA reads TGCGCCAGCAGCTTGGCCGGGAGGGGGACCCAGTACTTC. This codes for CASSLAGRGTQYF.

In this sample, this clone turned up a few times. The DNA of the CDR3 is TGTGCCAGCAGCGGACCGTCGGATCAGCCCCAGCATTTT. It specifies CASSGPSDQPQHF. The J gene is TRBJ1-5, the V gene TRBV2; no definite D call. V was pared by 6 bases and J by 5 bases, with 11 bases between. The CDR3 length is 13 residues. Germline values: CDR1 SNHLY, CDR2 FYNNEI.

The CDR3 here is CASSQQASSYGYTF. DNA of the CDR3: TGTGCCAGCAGCCAACAAGCGAGTTCCTATGGCTACACCTTC. The V gene is TRBV7-9, the J gene TRBJ1-2; D is undetermined. The V end was cut by 5 bases, the J end by 4 bases, with 14 bases between. CDR3 length equals 14 residues. In germline, CDR1 is SEHNR, CDR2 FQNEAQ (reference sequence).

V gene TRBV29-1 combines with J gene TRBJ2-5, with a tentative D call TRBD2 (6 bases). Trimming left V 7 bases short and J 1 base short, with 10 bases between. Germline V gene data show CDR1 as SQVTM and CDR2 as ANQGSEA. The CDR3 has 12 amino acids. The CDR3 here is CSGVSGQETQYF. The CDR3 DNA follows: TGCAGCGGGGTTAGCGGCCAAGAGACCCAGTACTTC.

The chain recombines TRBV30 with TRBJ1-3, with D hard to call. The V and J ends lost 4 bases and 7 bases respectively, with 8 bases between them. Germline CDR1 reads GTSNPN; CDR2 reads SVGIG (reference sequence). The CDR3 totals 11 residues. The CDR3 DNA sequence: TGTGCCTGGACCCCAGCCAACACCATATATTTT. This translates into CAWTPANTIYF.

This sequence joins TRBV29-1 and TRBJ2-3, with D possibly matching TRBD1 (6 bases). Germline-derived CDR1 and CDR2 are SQVTM and ANQGSEA. CDR3 size: 13 residues. V gave up 0 bases and J gave up 9 bases, with 13 bases separating them. CDR3 DNA: TGCAGCGTTGAAGATGTAGGGGGAAAAACGCAGTATTTT. The encoded protein is CSVEDVGGKTQYF.

A few counts support this clone. The chain uses TRBV30 and TRBJ2-3, with D possibly being TRBD2 (5 bases). Between the trimmed V and J ends, which lost 2 bases and 0 bases, there was a span of 12 bases. Germline V gene sequence: CDR1 GTSNPN, CDR2 SVGIG (reference sequence). The CDR3 runs 15 residues. This CDR3 reads CAWSSGSPSTDTQYF. CDR3 nucleotides: TGTGCCTGGAGTTCGGGGAGTCCTAGCACAGATACGCAGTATTTT.

The V gene is TRBV4-3, the J gene TRBJ2-5, with 9 bases identical to TRBD1. Germline assignment: CDR1 LGHNA and CDR2 YSLEER. This CDR3 contains 18 residues. The V and J ends lost 4 bases and 1 base, in that order; junction bases with no gene match: 13. CDR3 sequence reads: CASSPLSKGQGFQETQYF. Written as DNA, the CDR3 is TGCGCCAGCAGCCCACTTTCGAAGGGACAGGGTTTCCAAGAGACCCAGTACTTC.

CDR3 residues: CSAFQGYEQYF. In DNA form, the CDR3 reads TGCAGCGCTTTCCAGGGCTACGAGCAGTACTTC. J is TRBJ2-7 and V is TRBV29-1; TRBD1 is a possible D gene (5 bases). Germline values: CDR1 SQVTM, CDR2 ANQGSEA. The CDR3 contains 11 residues. V dropped 7 bases and J dropped 3 bases, with 10 bases sitting between them.

The chain combines TRBV29-1 with TRBJ2-4, with a possible D match to TRBD2 (6 bases). Trimming shortened V by 7 bases and J by 7 bases, and 14 bases separated the two germline ends. This CDR3 is 12 amino acids long. Germline assignment: CDR1 SQVTM and CDR2 ANQGSEA. CDR3 sequence (DNA): TGCAGCGCTGCGGACGGAGGGAACATTCAGTACTTC. Translated: CSAADGGNIQYF.

The chain recombines TRBV5-1 with TRBJ2-7; 8 positions match TRBD2. The CDR3 is 13 amino acids. Trimming took 4 bases from V and 6 from J; bases not matched to a gene: 6. Germline lookup yields CDR1 SGHRS and CDR2 YFSETQ. Here the CDR3 DNA reads TGCGCCAGCAGCCCCGGACTAGCTCGCGAGCAGTACTTC. As protein: CASSPGLAREQYF.

J is TRBJ1-4 and V is TRBV27; 10 bases are a match to TRBD1. Germline CDR1 MNHEY, CDR2 SMNVEV (reference sequence). V shed 5 bases, J shed 8 bases, and the junction held 8 bases outside the gene matches. The CDR3 is 15 amino acids. Written as DNA, the CDR3 is TGTGCCAGCAGTGCACGACAGGGGGCATTCGAAAAACTGTTTTTT. Amino acid sequence: CASSARQGAFEKLFF.

The V and J genes are TRBV30 and TRBJ1-1; perhaps TRBD1 as D (6 bases). Germline CDR1 is GTSNPN and CDR2 is SVGIG (reference sequence). The CDR3 contains 12 residues. Trimming pared 4 bases from V and 2 bases from J, leaving 8 bases between. The CDR3 sequence: CAWNRVNTEAFF. DNA of the CDR3: TGTGCCTGGAACAGGGTTAACACTGAAGCTTTCTTT.

In this sample, this clone turned up a few times. The rearrangement uses TRBV7-2 and TRBJ2-3, with 8 positions matching TRBD2. Unmatched junction bases numbered 13, after V lost 5 bases and J lost 3 bases. CDR3 length: 17 amino acids. Germline CDR1 is SGHTA and CDR2 is FQGNSA. For the CDR3, the DNA is TGTGCCAGCAGCGGGGGGACGGGACTAGGGGTAACAGATACGCAGTATTTT. It codes for CASSGGTGLGVTDTQYF.

V gene TRBV29-1 combines with J gene TRBJ2-5; no reliable D call. The V gene lost 6 bases and the J gene lost 5 bases, with 13 bases spanning the gap. Germline CDR1 and CDR2: SQVTM and ANQGSEA. The CDR3 sequence is 12 residues long. The CDR3 loop reads CSVDPARETQYF. CDR3 sequence (DNA): TGCAGCGTGGACCCAGCCCGGGAGACCCAGTACTTC.

Only a few counts were recorded for this clone. An end of the junction does not agree with germline; a read error may underlie this. The chain carries TRBV20-1 and TRBJ1-1; possible D gene TRBD1, 5 bases. The germline V gene encodes CDR1 DFQATT and CDR2 SNEGSKA (reference sequence). The CDR3 is 10 amino acids. The chain's CDR3 is CSAQGGMRVF. The CDR3 coding sequence is TGCAGTGCCCAGGGAGGAATGAGGGTCTTT.

This chain connects TRBV7-9 to TRBJ2-3; D uncertain. CDR3 length equals 16 residues. Germline CDR1 is SEHNR and CDR2 is FQNEAQ (reference sequence). The ends were cut back, 1 base at V and 0 bases at J, with 11 bases in the middle. The CDR3 DNA sequence: TGTGCCAGCAGCTTAGGGACCCGCGGAAGCACAGATACGCAGTATTTT. Translating gives CASSLGTRGSTDTQYF.

The rearrangement joins TRBV6-1 to TRBJ2-7; 8 bases are a match to TRBD1. The ends lost 5 bases at V and 3 bases at J; junction bases unmatched: 3. Germline lookup yields CDR1 MNHNS and CDR2 SASEGT. The CDR3 is 13 amino acids. The CDR3 sequence: CASSIGQGYEQYF. Written as DNA, the CDR3 is TGTGCCAGCAGTATAGGACAGGGCTACGAGCAGTACTTC.

The chain employs TRBV30 and TRBJ1-5, with a possible D match to TRBD1 (5 bases). The ends were cut back, 0 bases at V and 2 bases at J, with 17 bases in the middle. The germline CDR1 and CDR2 sequences are GTSNPN and SVGIG (reference sequence). The CDR3 runs to 17 residues. The CDR3 reads CAWSVRPQGKGNQPQHF. DNA of the CDR3: TGTGCCTGGAGTGTACGACCCCAGGGTAAAGGCAATCAGCCCCAGCATTTT. Looking up the rest from reference TRBV30 and TRBJ1-5 gives the full variable domain: SQTIHQWPATLVQPVGSPLSLECTVEGTSNPNLYWYRQAAGRGLQLLFYSVGIGQISSEVPQNLSASRPQDRQFILSSKKLLLSDSGFYLCAWSVRPQGKGNQPQHFGDGTRLSIL.